This T cell receptor (beta chain) stems from a study of T cell changes during pregnancy in multiple sclerosis. Generated by immunoSEQ multiplex PCR, the TCRdb table keeps only in-frame clones and is missing some. Of about 20,000 clones listed, roughly 90% are singletons. V trimming: 6 bases; J trimming: 6 bases; junction bases outside the gene matches: 12. Germline lookup yields CDR1 MRHNA and CDR2 SNTAGT. The CDR3 has 15 residues. This rearrangement joins TRBV6-4 to TRBJ1-1; TRBD1 aligns across 8 bases. The clonotype was recovered from a female donor in good health, enrolled as a control in a pregnancy study. Here the sequenced sample was CD8+ T cells from peripheral blood mononuclear cells, taken in the second trimester of pregnancy. In nucleotides, the CDR3 is TGTGCCAGCAGGAGTGCTTCAGGGGGCACCGCTGAAGCTTTCTTT. Translating it yields CASRSASGGTAEAFF.